These 13 T cell receptor beta chains originate from one sample sequenced in a study of a mutant IDH1 vaccine in newly diagnosed glioma (dated by TCRdb to the early 2020s). The sample's time point label, in plain terms: week 35, safety follow-up. Each vaccine dose was 300 ug of a 20-mer mutant IDH1 peptide in Montanide, given subcutaneously with topical imiquimod. Library preparation employed the immunoSEQ multiplex PCR assay. TCRdb retrieved this table from immuneACCESS and kept in-frame rearrangements only. Not all clones are present; in checked studies, unresolved V genes account for under half, and no reason is known for the remainder. Present in this sample are fewer than 35,000 clones, around 76% of which were seen just once. Of the sample, approximately 7.5% is held by the ten largest clones. These receptors have no identified antigens. The sequences come from PBMCs, collected from a glioma patient whose treatment included an IDH1 peptide vaccine. These receptors originate from a man aged 45-60 years with glioma.

V usage is TRBV29-1 and J usage is TRBJ2-7; D is tentatively TRBD1 or TRBD2 (7 bases each). V lost 7 bases and J lost 2, with 15 bases in between. Germline CDR1 and CDR2: SQVTM and ANQGSEA. This CDR3 has 13 amino acids. The CDR3 sequence is CSEGGDRAYEQYF. Here the CDR3 DNA reads TGCAGCGAAGGGGGGGACAGAGCCTACGAGCAGTACTTC.

This clone was counted between two and nine times. The CDR3 region is CASRPAGHLFTGELFF. The DNA for the CDR3 is TGTGCCAGCAGGCCCGCGGGACACCTATTCACCGGGGAGCTGTTTTTT. The chain recombines TRBV2 with TRBJ2-2; perhaps D is TRBD1 or TRBD2 (6 bases each). The CDR3 is made up of 16 amino acids. Germline V lookup: CDR1 SNHLY, CDR2 FYNNEI. Trimming shortened V by 6 bases and J by 4 bases, and 18 bases separated the two germline ends.

The V gene is TRBV19, the J gene TRBJ1-5, with no clear D. The CDR3 has 13 amino acids. V was pared by 5 bases and J by 3 bases, with 8 bases between. In germline, CDR1 is LNHDA, CDR2 SQIVND (reference sequence). In nucleotides, the CDR3 is TGTGCCAGTAGTGCAGGCTACAATCAGCCCCAGCATTTT. Amino acids: CASSAGYNQPQHF.

V usage is TRBV21-1 and J usage is TRBJ1-1. TRBV21-1 corresponds to a pseudogene. The CDR3 sequence is 11 residues long. DNA for the CDR3: TGTGCCAGCAGCAAGGGTCGCGAAGCTTTCTTT. The encoded protein is CASSKGREAFF.

This chain links TRBV5-6 with TRBJ2-5; the D gene could be TRBD1 or TRBD2 (7 bases each). The germline CDR1 and CDR2 sequences are SGHDT and YYEEEE. V lost 10 bases, J lost 7 bases, and 20 bases lay in between. The CDR3 has 13 amino acids. CDR3 coding DNA: TGTGCCGTAGGGGCGGGGGACAGAGGGACCCAGTACTTC. It is translated as CAVGAGDRGTQYF.

This clone was recorded once. The chain recombines TRBV6-5 with TRBJ1-1; D may be TRBD1 (5 bases). CDR1 is MNHEY, CDR2 SVGAGI, per germline. V lost 6 bases to trimming and J lost 5 bases, with 13 bases between them. The CDR3 totals 13 residues. DNA for the CDR3: TGTGCCAGCAGGCCGCCGGGACGGACTGAAGCTTTCTTT. This sequence encodes CASRPPGRTEAFF.

The V and J genes are TRBV6-6 and TRBJ2-7; D not certain. Germline V CDR1 and CDR2: MNHNY, SVGAGI (reference sequence). CDR3 length: 11 residues. Trimming left V 0 bases short and J 5 bases short, with 2 bases between. DNA for the CDR3: TGTGCCAGCAGTTACTCGAACGAGCAGTACTTC. This gives the protein CASSYSNEQYF.

The chain has TRBV2 and TRBJ2-7; 7 bases are a match to TRBD2. Germline CDR1 reads SNHLY; CDR2 reads FYNNEI. Unmatched junction bases numbered 4, after V lost 0 bases and J lost 2 bases. CDR3 length: 15 amino acids. The CDR3 bases are TGTGCCAGCAGTGAAGCTCCTGGACTAGCCTACGAGCAGTACTTC. Its translation: CASSEAPGLAYEQYF. Variable domain in full (rest from reference TRBV2 and TRBJ2-7): EPEVTQTPSHQVTQMGQEVILRCVPISNHLYFYWYRQILGQKVEFLVSFYNNEISEKSEIFDDQFSVERPDGSNFTLKIRSTKLEDSAMYFCASSEAPGLAYEQYFGPGTRLTVT.

J is TRBJ2-5 and V is TRBV15; D might be TRBD1 or TRBD2, each matching 5 bases. The CDR3 length is 13 residues. V lost 5 bases, J lost 2 bases, and 9 bases lay in between. CDR1 LNHNV and CDR2 YYDKDF come from the germline V gene (reference sequence). Written as DNA, the CDR3 is TGTGCCACCAGCCGAGGGGCGCAAGAGACCCAGTACTTC. Amino acids: CATSRGAQETQYF. Drawing the rest from reference TRBV15 and TRBJ2-5, the complete variable domain is DAMVIQNPRYQVTQFGKPVTLSCSQTLNHNVMYWYQQKSSQAPKLLFHYYDKDFNNEADTPDNFQSRRPNTSFCFLDIRSPGLGDTAMYLCATSRGAQETQYFGPGTRLLVL.

This clone showed up just once. This rearrangement joins TRBV7-8 to TRBJ2-3, with D unclear. CDR1 and CDR2 from the germline V gene are SGHVS and FQNEAQ. The CDR3 totals 14 residues. V lost 5 bases and J 6 bases, leaving 15 bases between the germline ends. CDR3 sequence: CASSPPSVRDTQYF. The CDR3 DNA sequence: TGTGCCAGCAGCCCCCCATCCGTCAGGGATACGCAGTATTTT.

The chain carries TRBV6-6 and TRBJ2-1, with 8 bases lining up with TRBD2. This CDR3 is built from 15 residues. Germline CDR1 and CDR2: MNHNY and SVGAGI (reference sequence). V was pared by 7 bases and J by 7 bases, with 12 bases of the junction left unmatched. The CDR3 loop is CASTERGSISNEQFF. The CDR3 DNA is TGTGCCAGCACTGAGCGGGGGTCCATTAGTAATGAGCAGTTCTTC.

This clone was seen just once. The rearrangement uses TRBV6-5 and TRBJ2-6, with D maybe TRBD1 (6 bases). V was pared by 5 bases and J by 3 bases, with 11 bases between. The CDR3 loop spans 15 amino acids. Germline V gives CDR1 MNHEY, CDR2 SVGAGI. This chain's CDR3 is CASSIQGSGANVLTF. CDR3 in DNA: TGTGCCAGCAGTATACAGGGAAGTGGGGCCAACGTCCTGACTTTC.

The V gene is TRBV7-2, the J gene TRBJ2-7, with D tentatively TRBD2 (6 bases). The V gene lost 3 bases and the J gene lost 2 bases, with 11 bases spanning the gap. This CDR3 comprises 14 residues. The V gene's germline CDR1 is SGHTA and CDR2 FQGNSA. The CDR3 protein is CASSFGTGTYEQYF. CDR3 DNA: TGTGCCAGCAGCTTCGGGACTGGGACCTACGAGCAGTACTTC.